The T cell receptor (beta chain) described here comes from a study of T cell changes during pregnancy in multiple sclerosis. The V gene's germline CDR1 is SEHNR and CDR2 FQNEAQ (reference sequence). CDR3 size: 17 residues. Losses at the gene ends were 4 bases for V and 1 base for J; bases not matched to a gene: 9. The method was immunoSEQ multiplex PCR; TCRdb's version includes in-frame clones alone and lacks a portion of them. The sample has about 50,000 clones; approximately 91% are singletons. Material: CD4+ T cells from peripheral blood mononuclear cells, obtained in the second trimester of pregnancy. This rearrangement joins TRBV7-9 to TRBJ1-5, with 8 bases identical to TRBD1. This clonotype originated in a female donor with multiple sclerosis, enrolled in a pregnancy study. The DNA of the CDR3 is TGTGCCAGCAGCTGGATATCCGGACAGGGAAGCAATCAGCCCCAGCATTTT. Protein product: CASSWISGQGSNQPQHF. Using reference TRBV7-9 and TRBJ1-5 for the parts outside the CDR3, the full variable domain is DTGVSQNPRHKITKRGQNVTFRCDPISEHNRLYWYRQTLGQGPEFLTYFQNEAQLEKSRLLSDRFSAERPKGSFSTLEIQRTEQGDSAMYLCASSWISGQGSNQPQHFGDGTRLSIL.